A single TCR beta chain is shown here with its context. The antigen is unknown. The CDR3 runs to 15 residues. CDR1 is LNHDA and CDR2 is SQIVND in the germline V gene (reference sequence). Trimming took off 9 bases at V and 4 bases at J, with 19 bases between the two ends. Treatment meaning: oral pan-JAK inhibitor, 5-10 mg twice daily. Alopecia areata patients had lesional scalp punch biopsies and peripheral blood taken from them. RNA extraction and reverse transcription yielded cDNA as sequencing template. Sequencing was performed with immunoSEQ multiplex PCR; in TCRdb, only in-frame clones are kept and a portion is missing. The repertoire consists of roughly 250,000 clones, with over 45% occurring once and the leading ten covering about 0.9%. The sample comes from a study of CD8+ T cells in alopecia areata. Study details: Treated patients took oral tofacitinib at 5 to 10 mg twice daily. Points from the study as a whole: Tofacitinib significantly lowered scalp clonality and expanded CD8+ clones among the top 100. Mouse data revealed clearer TCR sharing than patient data did, a gap possibly tied to HLA.

The sample consisted of CD4+ T cells sorted from blood, taken at approximately week 51, from a patient treated with tofacitinib. The sequence was collected from a human donor with alopecia areata. The rearrangement uses TRBV19 and TRBJ1-5, with D possibly being TRBD1 (5 bases). CDR3 coding DNA: TGTGCCAGCGACTGGGGCGGGACCCAAAATCAGCCCCAGCATTTT. It yields the protein CASDWGGTQNQPQHF.